The T cell receptor beta chain described here comes from a study of PD-1 blockade in mismatch repair-deficient tumors (dated by TCRdb to 2015 to 2018). About the full investigation: Between late 2013 and late 2016, the trial enrolled 86 consecutive patients with approximately twelve mismatch repair-deficient cancer types, every one of whom had been previously treated and was progressing. Tumor-associated T cell clones in the peripheral blood of patients responding to PD-1 blockade were tracked using deep sequencing of TCR CDR3 regions. Broad study findings and their caveats: Rapid expansion after pembrolizumab followed by contraction, generally before radiologic responses, was shown by tumor-resident clones, which were often undetectable in blood before treatment.

For every enrolled patient, mismatch repair deficiency was confirmed by either polymerase chain reaction or immunohistochemistry. TCR sequencing was carried out for a few patients who responded to pembrolizumab therapy. The phase II trial prospectively evaluated PD-1 blockade with pembrolizumab in advanced mismatch repair-deficient cancers, independent of tissue of origin. Serial peripheral blood T cell samples were collected before and at multiple times after starting PD-1 blockade. Blood sampling time points were reported as weeks after the first dose of pembrolizumab. The library came from the immunoSEQ multiplex PCR assay. TCRdb carries this immuneACCESS record with in-frame sequences only. Its versions omit some clonotypes, under half of them owing to an unresolved V gene in the studies checked, with the rest unexplained. The sample yields roughly 120,000 clones; 88% were counted once. Together, the top ten hold approximately 12% of the sample.

Regarding this clone: Its target antigen remains unknown. No base qualities exist here, and no much larger clone lies one base off it.

The sequence was obtained from an adult with mismatch repair-deficient cancer. Sequenced here: peripheral blood, sampled approximately 70 weeks after starting pembrolizumab.

In nucleotide form, the sequence is TGTGCCAGCAGCCTCCGGGACACTTCCTCTGGGGCCAACGTCCTGACTTTC. It translates to CASSLRDTSSGANVLTF. The sequence is built from TRBV7-8 and TRBJ2-6; the D gene is perhaps TRBD1, from 6 matching bases. CDR1 and CDR2 (SGHVS, FQNEAQ) derive from the germline V gene. From the cysteine up to the phenylalanine, the CDR3 has a length of 17 residues. Only the CDR3 portion is preserved as DNA: 51 bases, with reading frame beginning at the first base. The junction shows trimming of 5 bases on V and 0 bases on J, plus 14 bases between the germline ends. With the rest looked up from the reference TRBV7-8 and TRBJ2-6 genes rather than sequenced, the full variable domain is GAGVSQSPRYKVAKRGQDVALRCDPISGHVSLFWYQQALGQGPEFLTYFQNEAQLDKSGLPSDRFFAERPEGSVSTLKIQRTQQEDSAVYLCASSLRDTSSGANVLTFGAGSRLTVL.